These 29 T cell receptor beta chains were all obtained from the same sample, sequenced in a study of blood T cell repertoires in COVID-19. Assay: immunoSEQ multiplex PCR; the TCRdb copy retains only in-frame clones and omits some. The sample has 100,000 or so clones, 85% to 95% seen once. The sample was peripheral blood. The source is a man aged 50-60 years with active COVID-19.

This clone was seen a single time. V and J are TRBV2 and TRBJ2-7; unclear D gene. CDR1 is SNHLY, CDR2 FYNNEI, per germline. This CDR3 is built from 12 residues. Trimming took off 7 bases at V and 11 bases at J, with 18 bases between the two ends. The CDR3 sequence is CASTTTGTWKYF. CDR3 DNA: TGTGCCAGCACCACGACTGGAACATGGAAGTACTTC.

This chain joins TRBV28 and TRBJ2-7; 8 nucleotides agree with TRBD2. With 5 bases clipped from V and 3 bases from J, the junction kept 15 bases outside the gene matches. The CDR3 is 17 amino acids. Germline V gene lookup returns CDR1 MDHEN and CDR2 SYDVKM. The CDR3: CASSLNCAGGFCYEQYF. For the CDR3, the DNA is TGTGCCAGCAGTCTAAACTGCGCGGGGGGTTTTTGCTACGAGCAGTACTTC.

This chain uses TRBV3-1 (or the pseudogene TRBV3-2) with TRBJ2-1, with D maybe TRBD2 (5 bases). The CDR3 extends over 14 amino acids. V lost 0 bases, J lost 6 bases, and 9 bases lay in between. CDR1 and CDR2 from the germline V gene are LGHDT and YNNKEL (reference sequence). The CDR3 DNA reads TGTGCCAGCAGCCAAGAGGCTAGCAGCAATGAGCAGTTCTTC. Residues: CASSQEASSNEQFF.

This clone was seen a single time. CDR3 in amino acids: CASRTGISTGELFF. CDR3 DNA: TGCGCCAGCCGAACAGGGATAAGCACCGGGGAGCTGTTTTTT. The chain is built from TRBV10-2 and TRBJ2-2; tentatively, D is TRBD1 (6 bases). Germline CDR1 is WSHSY and CDR2 is SAAADI. V was clipped by 8 bases and J by 4 bases, with 14 bases between them. There are 14 residues in the CDR3.

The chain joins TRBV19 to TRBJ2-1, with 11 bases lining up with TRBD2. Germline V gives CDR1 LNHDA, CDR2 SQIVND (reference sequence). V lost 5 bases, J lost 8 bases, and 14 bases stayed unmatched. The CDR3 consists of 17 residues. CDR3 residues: CASSSDQIAGGVHEQFF. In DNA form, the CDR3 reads TGTGCCAGTAGTTCGGATCAAATAGCGGGAGGGGTCCATGAGCAGTTCTTC.

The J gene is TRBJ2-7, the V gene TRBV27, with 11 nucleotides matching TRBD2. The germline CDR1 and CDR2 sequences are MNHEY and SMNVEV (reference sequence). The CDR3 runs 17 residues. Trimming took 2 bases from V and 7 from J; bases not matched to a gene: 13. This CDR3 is CASSLTRDSGRAGEQYF. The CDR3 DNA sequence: TGTGCCAGCAGTTTAACGCGGGATAGCGGGAGGGCCGGGGAGCAGTACTTC.

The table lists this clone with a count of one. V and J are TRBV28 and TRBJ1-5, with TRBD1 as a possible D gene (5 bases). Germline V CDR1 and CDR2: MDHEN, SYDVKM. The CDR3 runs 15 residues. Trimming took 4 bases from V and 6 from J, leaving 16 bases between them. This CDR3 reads CASSSPGLGGQPQHF. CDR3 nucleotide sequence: TGTGCCAGCAGTTCCCCAGGGTTGGGGGGTCAGCCCCAGCATTTT.

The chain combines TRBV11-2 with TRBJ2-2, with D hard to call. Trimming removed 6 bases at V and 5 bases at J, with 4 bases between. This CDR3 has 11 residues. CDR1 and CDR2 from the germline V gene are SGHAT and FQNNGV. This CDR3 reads CASSYTGELFF. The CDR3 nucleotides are TGTGCCAGCAGTTATACCGGGGAGCTGTTTTTT.

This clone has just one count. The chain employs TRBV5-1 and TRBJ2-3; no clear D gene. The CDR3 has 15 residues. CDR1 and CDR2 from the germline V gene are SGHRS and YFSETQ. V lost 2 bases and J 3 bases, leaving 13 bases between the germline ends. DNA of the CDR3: TGCGCCAGCAGCTTTACAGCTTCCACGACAGATACGCAGTATTTT. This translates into CASSFTASTTDTQYF.

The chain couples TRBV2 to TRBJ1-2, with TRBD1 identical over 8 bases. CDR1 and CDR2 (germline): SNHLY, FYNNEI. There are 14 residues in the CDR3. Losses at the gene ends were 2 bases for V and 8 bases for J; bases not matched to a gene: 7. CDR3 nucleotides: TGTGCCAGCAGTGAACGGCAGGGGGCGCTGGGCTACACCTTC. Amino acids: CASSERQGALGYTF. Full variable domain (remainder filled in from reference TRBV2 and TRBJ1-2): EPEVTQTPSHQVTQMGQEVILRCVPISNHLYFYWYRQILGQKVEFLVSFYNNEISEKSEIFDDQFSVERPDGSNFTLKIRSTKLEDSAMYFCASSERQGALGYTFGSGTRLTVV.

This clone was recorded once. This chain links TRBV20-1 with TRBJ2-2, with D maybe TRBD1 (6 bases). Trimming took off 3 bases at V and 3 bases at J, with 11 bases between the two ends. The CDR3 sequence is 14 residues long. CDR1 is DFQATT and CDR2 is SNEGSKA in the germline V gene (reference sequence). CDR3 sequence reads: CSASHRADTGELFF. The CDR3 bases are TGCAGTGCTAGTCACAGGGCGGACACCGGGGAGCTGTTTTTT.

This CDR3 is CAWSVLPDLNTEAFF. The DNA of the CDR3 is TGTGCCTGGAGTGTACTACCGGACTTGAACACTGAAGCTTTCTTT. The chain employs TRBV30 and TRBJ1-1, with D hard to call. V lost 0 bases and J lost 0, with 11 bases in between. The CDR3 is 15 amino acids. Germline V lookup: CDR1 GTSNPN, CDR2 SVGIG (reference sequence).

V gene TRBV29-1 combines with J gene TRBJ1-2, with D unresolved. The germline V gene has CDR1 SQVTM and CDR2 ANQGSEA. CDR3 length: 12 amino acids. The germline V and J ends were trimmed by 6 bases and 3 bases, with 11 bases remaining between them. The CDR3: CSVEGSDYGYTF. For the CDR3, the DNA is TGCAGCGTAGAGGGATCTGACTATGGCTACACCTTC.

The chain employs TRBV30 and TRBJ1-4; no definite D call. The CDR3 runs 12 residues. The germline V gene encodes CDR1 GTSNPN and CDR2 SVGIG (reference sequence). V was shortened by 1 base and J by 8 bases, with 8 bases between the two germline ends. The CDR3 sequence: CAWSGGREKLFF. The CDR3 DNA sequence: TGTGCCTGGAGTGGAGGGAGGGAAAAACTGTTTTTT. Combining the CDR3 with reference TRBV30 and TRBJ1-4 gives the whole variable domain SQTIHQWPATLVQPVGSPLSLECTVEGTSNPNLYWYRQAAGRGLQLLFYSVGIGQISSEVPQNLSASRPQDRQFILSSKKLLLSDSGFYLCAWSGGREKLFFGSGTQLSVL.

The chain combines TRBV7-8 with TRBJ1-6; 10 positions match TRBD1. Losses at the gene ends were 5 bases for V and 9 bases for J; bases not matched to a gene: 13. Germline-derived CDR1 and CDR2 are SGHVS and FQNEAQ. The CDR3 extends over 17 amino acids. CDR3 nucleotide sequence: TGTGCCAGCAGCCAACTCGACAGGGGGCGGTTGCGTTCACCCCTCCACTTT. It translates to CASSQLDRGRLRSPLHF.

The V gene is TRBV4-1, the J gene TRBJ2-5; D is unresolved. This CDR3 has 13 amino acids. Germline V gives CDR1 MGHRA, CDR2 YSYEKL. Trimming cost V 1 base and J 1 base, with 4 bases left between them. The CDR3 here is CASSQASQETQYF. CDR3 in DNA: TGCGCCAGCAGCCAAGCGTCCCAAGAGACCCAGTACTTC.

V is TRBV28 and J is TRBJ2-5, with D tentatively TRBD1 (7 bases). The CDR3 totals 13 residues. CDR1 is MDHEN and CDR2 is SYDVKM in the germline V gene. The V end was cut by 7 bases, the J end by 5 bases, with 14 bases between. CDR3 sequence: CASTSGGRETQYF. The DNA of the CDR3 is TGTGCCAGCACCTCAGGGGGGAGGGAGACCCAGTACTTC.

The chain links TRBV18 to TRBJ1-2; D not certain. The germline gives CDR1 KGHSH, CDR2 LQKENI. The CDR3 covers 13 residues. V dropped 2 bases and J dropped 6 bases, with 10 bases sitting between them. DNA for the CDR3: TGTGCCAGCTCACCATCGACACCCGATGGCTACACCTTC. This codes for CASSPSTPDGYTF.

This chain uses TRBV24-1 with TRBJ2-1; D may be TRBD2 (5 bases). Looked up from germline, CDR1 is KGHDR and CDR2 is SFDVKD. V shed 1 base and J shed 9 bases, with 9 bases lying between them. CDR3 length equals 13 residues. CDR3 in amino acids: CATSDFTGSEQFF. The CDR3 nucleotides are TGTGCCACCAGTGATTTTACGGGATCTGAGCAGTTCTTC.

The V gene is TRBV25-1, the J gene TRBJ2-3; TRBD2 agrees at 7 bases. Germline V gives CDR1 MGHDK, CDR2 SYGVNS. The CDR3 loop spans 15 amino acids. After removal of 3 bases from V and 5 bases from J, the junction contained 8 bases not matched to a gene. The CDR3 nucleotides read TGTGCCAGCAGTGATCCCCCGGGAGGAGGAGATACGCAGTATTTT. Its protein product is CASSDPPGGGDTQYF.

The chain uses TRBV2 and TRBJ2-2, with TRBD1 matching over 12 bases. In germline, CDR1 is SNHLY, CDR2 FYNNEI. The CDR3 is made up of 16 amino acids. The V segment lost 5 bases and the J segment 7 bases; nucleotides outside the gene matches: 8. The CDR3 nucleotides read TGTGCCAGCAGTCCGGGACAGGGGGCGCGGAGCGGGGAGCTGTTTTTT. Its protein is CASSPGQGARSGELFF.

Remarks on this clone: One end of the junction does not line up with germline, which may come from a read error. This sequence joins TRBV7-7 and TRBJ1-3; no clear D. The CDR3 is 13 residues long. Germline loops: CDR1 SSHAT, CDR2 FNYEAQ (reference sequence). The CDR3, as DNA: TGTGCTAGCAGCCCCAGCGAGGGAAACACCATATATTTT. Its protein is CASSPSEGNTIYF.

CDR3 coding DNA: TGTGCCACCAGCACTTACCGGGACAGGGTGATGAACATTCAGTACTTC. As protein: CATSTYRDRVMNIQYF. V gene TRBV15 combines with J gene TRBJ2-4; 9 nucleotides agree with TRBD1. After removal of 4 bases from V and 7 bases from J, the junction contained 11 bases not matched to a gene. The CDR3 totals 16 residues. Per the germline V gene, CDR1 is LNHNV and CDR2 is YYDKDF (reference sequence).

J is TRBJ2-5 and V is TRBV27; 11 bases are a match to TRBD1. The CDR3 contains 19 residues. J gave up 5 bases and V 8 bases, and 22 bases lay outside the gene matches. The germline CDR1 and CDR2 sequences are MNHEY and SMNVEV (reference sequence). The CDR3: CASCRFGRTGGYGGETQYF. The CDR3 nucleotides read TGTGCCAGCTGTCGTTTCGGGAGGACAGGGGGCTACGGGGGGGAGACCCAGTACTTC.

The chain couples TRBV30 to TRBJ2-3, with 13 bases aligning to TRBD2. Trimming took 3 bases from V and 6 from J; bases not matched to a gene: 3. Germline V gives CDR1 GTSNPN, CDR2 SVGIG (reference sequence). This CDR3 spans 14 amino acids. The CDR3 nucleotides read TGTGCCTGGAGGGGACTAGCGGGAACCGATACGCAGTATTTT. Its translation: CAWRGLAGTDTQYF.

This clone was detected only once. The CDR3 region is CASSPGRGNGYTF. As DNA, the CDR3 is TGTGCCAGCAGCCCCGGTAGGGGGAATGGCTACACCTTC. The chain combines TRBV14 with TRBJ1-2, with a possible D match to TRBD1 (6 bases). Per the germline V gene, CDR1 is SGHDN and CDR2 is FVKESK. V gave up 4 bases and J gave up 6 bases, with 12 bases separating them. This CDR3 spans 13 amino acids.

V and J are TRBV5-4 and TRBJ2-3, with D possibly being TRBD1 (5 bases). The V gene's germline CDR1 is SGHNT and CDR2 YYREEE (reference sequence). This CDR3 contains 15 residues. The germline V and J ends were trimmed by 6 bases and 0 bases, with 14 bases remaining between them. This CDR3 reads CASTTRQTSTDTQYF. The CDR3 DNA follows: TGTGCCAGCACCACCCGACAGACTAGCACAGATACGCAGTATTTT.

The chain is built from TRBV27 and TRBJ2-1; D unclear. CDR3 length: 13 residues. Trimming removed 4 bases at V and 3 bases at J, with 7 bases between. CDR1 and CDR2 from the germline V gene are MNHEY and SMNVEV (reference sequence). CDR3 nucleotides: TGTGCCAGCAGTTCTGCAGGCTACAATGAGCAGTTCTTC. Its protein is CASSSAGYNEQFF.

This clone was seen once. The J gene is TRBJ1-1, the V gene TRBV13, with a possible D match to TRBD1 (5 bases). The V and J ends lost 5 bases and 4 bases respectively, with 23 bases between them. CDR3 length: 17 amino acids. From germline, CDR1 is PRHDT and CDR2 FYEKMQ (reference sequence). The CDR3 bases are TGTGCCAGCAGCCCGCGCGGGGACGGGGGGGAGGGCACTGAAGCTTTCTTT. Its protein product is CASSPRGDGGEGTEAFF.